A selection of T cell receptor beta chains follows, all from one sample in a study of CD8 T cells in ankylosing spondylitis. In TCRdb, the 5' RACE reads were re-called with MiXCR into one record per CDR3 protein. The repertoire has approximately 550,000 distinct CDR3 sequences, approximately 12% of them found once; the top ten carry over 6.5%. Material: blood, either unsorted or a sorted T cell fraction (not recorded which). These receptors all come from a male donor with ankylosing spondylitis. The CDR3 runs from the conserved cysteine through the conserved F or W. A D gene is named only where the DNA matches it firmly. Not all rows give a size; the values are once, few, many and, for expanded clones, a class.

>.|TRBJ2-5|TRBV7-2|few
CASSLAALAGTQYF
TGTGCCAGCAGCTTAGCGGCCCTCGCAGGGACCCAGTACTTC
>.|TRBJ1-2|TRBV11-2|.
CASSLTDNHYGYTF
TGTGCCAGCAGCTTAACAGATAACCACTATGGCTACACCTTC
>.|TRBJ2-1|TRBV11-3|few
CASSARDSRQFF
TGTGCCAGCAGCGCCCGGGACTCTCGGCAGTTCTTC
>TRBD1|TRBJ1-6|TRBV10-3|few
CAISEPPGQGGSPLHF
TGTGCCATCAGTGAACCCCCCGGACAGGGTGGTTCACCCCTCCACTTT
>.|TRBJ2-1|TRBV4-1|.
CASSQVLRSSYNEQFF
TGCGCCAGCAGCCAAGTATTAAGGTCCTCCTACAATGAGCAGTTCTTC
>.|TRBJ1-5|TRBV10-3|.
CAISDKNQPQHF
TGTGCCATCAGTGACAAGAATCAGCCCCAGCATTTT
>.|TRBJ2-7|TRBV20-1|few
CSAQSPRSSYEQYF
TGCAGTGCCCAATCTCCCCGGAGCTCCTACGAGCAGTACTTC
>.|TRBJ2-2|TRBV3-1|many
CASSQEPRRRLFF
TGTGCCAGCAGCCAAGAACCCCGACGTAGGCTGTTTTTT
>TRBD1|TRBJ1-1|TRBV6-1|.
CASLNRGPNTEAFF
TGTGCCAGCCTTAACAGGGGGCCGAACACTGAAGCTTTCTTT
>TRBD2|TRBJ2-3|TRBV24-1|.
CATSDLKNLAADTQYF
TGTGCCACCAGTGATTTGAAGAATCTAGCGGCAGATACGCAGTATTTT
>.|TRBJ2-5|TRBV6-1|.
CASSPYRRGKETQYF
TGTGCCAGCAGTCCGTATCGACGGGGGAAAGAGACCCAGTACTTC
>.|TRBJ1-4|TRBV18|.
CASSQGASNEKLFF
TGTGCCAGCTCCCAAGGTGCGAGCAATGAAAAACTGTTTTTT
>.|TRBJ2-5|TRBV7-2|.
CASSLPRGGRQETQYF
TGTGCCAGCAGCTTGCCGCGCGGCGGGCGCCAAGAGACCCAGTACTTC
>TRBD1|TRBJ1-2|TRBV29-1|.
CSVSTGGGYTF
TGCAGCGTTTCGACAGGGGGCGGCTACACCTTC
>.|TRBJ1-1|TRBV5-1|many
CASSLDSQNTEAFF
TGCGCCAGCAGCTTAGACAGTCAGAACACTGAAGCTTTCTTT
>.|TRBJ1-1|TRBV27|many
CASSFFPPGSGNTEAFF
TGTGCCAGCAGTTTTTTTCCGCCGGGTAGCGGGAACACTGAAGCTTTCTTT
>.|TRBJ2-1|TRBV15|many
CATSRAARSSYNEQFF
TGTGCCACCAGCAGAGCGGCGCGCAGTTCCTACAATGAGCAGTTCTTC
>TRBD2|TRBJ2-1|TRBV19|few
CASSIAGGSGYNEQFF
TGTGCCAGTAGTATAGCCGGCGGGAGTGGGTACAATGAGCAGTTCTTC
>.|TRBJ1-2|TRBV7-6|few
CASSLLVLYGYTF
TGTGCCAGCAGCTTATTAGTCCTCTATGGCTACACCTTC
>.|TRBJ2-7|TRBV7-2|.
CASSSRWGYEQYF
TGTGCCAGCAGCTCCCGTTGGGGCTACGAGCAGTACTTC
>.|TRBJ1-5|TRBV5-5|few
CASSLAAITPGQPQHF
TGTGCCAGCAGCTTGGCGGCCATAACTCCGGGGCAGCCCCAGCATTTT
>TRBD2|TRBJ2-1|TRBV29-1|.
CSVTSSGLNEQFF
TGCAGCGTGACTTCTAGCGGGCTCAATGAGCAGTTCTTC
>TRBD2|TRBJ2-5|TRBV5-4|.
CASSLSGREKTQYF
TGTGCCAGCAGCCTTTCCGGGCGGGAGAAGACCCAGTACTTC
>.|TRBJ1-3|TRBV29-1|many
CSVRFATGNTIYF
TGCAGCGTCCGTTTTGCTACTGGAAACACCATATATTTT
>TRBD2|TRBJ2-2|TRBV9|.
CASSGTGTSGRAMFSGELFF
TGTGCCAGCAGCGGGACAGGGACTAGCGGGAGGGCAATGTTCTCCGGGGAGCTGTTTTTT
>.|TRBJ2-3|TRBV14|few
CASSQDTTASDTQYF
TGTGCCAGCAGCCAAGATACCACAGCATCGGATACGCAGTATTTT
>TRBD2|TRBJ2-2|TRBV20-1|.
CSARIAGAAGELFF
TGCAGTGCCCGAATAGCGGGAGCGGCCGGGGAGCTGTTTTTT
>TRBD2|TRBJ2-5|TRBV3-1|.
CASSQAPPLAGVETQYF
TGTGCCAGCAGCCAAGCCCCCCCACTAGCGGGAGTAGAGACCCAGTACTTC
>.|TRBJ2-5|TRBV20-1|.
CSALWYETQYF
TGCAGTGCCCTCTGGTATGAGACCCAGTACTTC
>.|TRBJ2-7|TRBV21-1|.
CASSPGRDTDEQYF
TGTGCCAGCAGCCCCGGACGGGATACCGACGAGCAGTACTTC
>.|TRBJ2-1|TRBV3-1|.
CASSHSRNEQFF
TGTGCCAGCAGCCATAGTAGGAATGAGCAGTTCTTC
>TRBD2|TRBJ2-5|TRBV5-6|few
CASSFGTSGRKETQYF
TGTGCCAGCAGCTTTGGGACTAGCGGGAGAAAAGAGACCCAGTACTTC
>TRBD2|TRBJ2-1|TRBV6-2/TRBV6-3|few
CASQGGSGSYNEQFF
TGTGCCAGCCAAGGGGGGAGCGGGAGTTACAATGAGCAGTTCTTC
>TRBD1|TRBJ1-2|TRBV3-1|many
CASSLSAQGDYGYTF
TGTGCCAGCAGCCTCTCCGCTCAGGGGGACTATGGCTACACCTTC
>.|TRBJ1-5|TRBV6-1|.
CASNQRYGATQPQHF
TGTGCCAGCAACCAGAGGTATGGGGCCACTCAGCCCCAGCATTTT
>.|TRBJ2-5|TRBV5-1|.
CASRLSGETQYF
TGCGCCAGCAGGCTGAGCGGGGAGACCCAGTACTTC
>.|TRBJ2-1|TRBV20-1|.
CSARRGGRSSYNEQFF
TGCAGTGCTAGAAGGGGAGGTCGGAGCTCCTACAATGAGCAGTTCTTC
>.|TRBJ2-2|TRBV20-1|few
CSAKRGGSAGELFF
TGCAGTGCCAAAAGAGGAGGGTCCGCCGGGGAGCTGTTTTTT
>TRBD2|TRBJ2-3|TRBV12-3/TRBV12-4|few
CASSPPTSGITDTQYF
TGTGCCAGCAGTCCCCCGACTAGCGGGATAACAGATACGCAGTATTTT
>.|TRBJ2-3|TRBV2|few
CASLPTSTDTQYF
TGTGCCAGCCTACCTACTAGCACAGATACGCAGTATTTT
>.|TRBJ2-5|TRBV6-5|few
CASSYGAIGLQETQYF
TGTGCCAGCAGTTACGGGGCCATAGGACTCCAAGAGACCCAGTACTTC
>.|TRBJ1-3|TRBV12-3/TRBV12-4|few
CASSSEDTIYF
TGTGCCAGCAGTTCCGAAGACACCATATATTTT
>.|TRBJ2-1|TRBV20-1|once
CSARRTGNEQFF
TGCAGTGCCCGACGAACGGGCAATGAGCAGTTCTTC
>.|TRBJ1-1|TRBV10-3|many
CAISEMGGRNTEAFF
TGTGCCATCAGTGAGATGGGGGGCCGGAACACTGAAGCTTTCTTT
>TRBD1|TRBJ1-4|TRBV29-1|many
CSVEGGTVNEKLFF
TGCAGCGTTGAAGGCGGGACAGTAAATGAAAAACTGTTTTTT
>.|TRBJ2-7|TRBV6-8|.
CASSYSSRRVYEQYF
TGTGCCAGCAGTTACTCGAGCAGGAGAGTCTACGAGCAGTACTTC
>TRBD1|TRBJ1-6|TRBV3-1|.
CASSHHGTGISPLHF
TGTGCCAGCAGCCACCACGGGACAGGCATTTCACCCCTCCACTTT
>TRBD2|TRBJ2-6|TRBV18|.
CASSRELAGGPGANVLTF
TGTGCCAGCTCACGCGAACTAGCGGGAGGCCCAGGGGCCAACGTCCTGACTTTC
>.|TRBJ2-1|TRBV6-5|few
CASSYSNGDYYNEQFF
TGTGCCAGCAGTTACTCCAACGGCGACTACTACAATGAGCAGTTCTTC
>.|TRBJ2-7|TRBV3-1|few
CASSRTGEEQYF
TGTGCCAGCAGCCGCACGGGGGAAGAGCAGTACTTC
>TRBD1|TRBJ1-4|TRBV29-1|few
CSVSRGGGEKLFF
TGCAGCGTTTCCAGGGGGGGAGGTGAAAAACTGTTTTTT
>TRBD2|TRBJ2-3|TRBV5-1|many
CASSRLTSGDTQYF
TGCGCCAGCAGCCGACTGACTAGCGGTGATACGCAGTATTTT
>.|TRBJ2-1|TRBV10-2|.
CASREGSGEQFF
TGCGCCAGCAGGGAGGGGAGTGGTGAGCAGTTCTTC
>.|TRBJ2-1|TRBV12-3/TRBV12-4|.
CASSFAGPSYNEQFF
TGTGCCAGCAGTTTCGCGGGTCCCTCCTACAATGAGCAGTTCTTC